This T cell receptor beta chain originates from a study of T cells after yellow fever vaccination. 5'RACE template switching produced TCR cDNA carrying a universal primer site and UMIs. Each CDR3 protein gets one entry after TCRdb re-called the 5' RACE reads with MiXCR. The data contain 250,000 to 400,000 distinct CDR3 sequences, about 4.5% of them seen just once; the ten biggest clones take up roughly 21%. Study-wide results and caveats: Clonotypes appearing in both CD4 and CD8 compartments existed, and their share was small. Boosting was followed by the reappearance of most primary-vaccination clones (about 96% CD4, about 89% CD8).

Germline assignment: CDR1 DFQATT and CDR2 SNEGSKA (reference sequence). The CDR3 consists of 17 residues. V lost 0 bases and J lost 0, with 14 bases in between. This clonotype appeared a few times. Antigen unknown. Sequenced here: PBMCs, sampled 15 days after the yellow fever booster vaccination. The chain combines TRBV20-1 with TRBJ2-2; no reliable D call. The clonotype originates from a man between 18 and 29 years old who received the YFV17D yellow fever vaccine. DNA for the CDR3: TGCAGTGCTAGAGATCAAATAGGATTAGCGAACACCGGGGAGCTGTTTTTT. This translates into CSARDQIGLANTGELFF.